These 20 T cell receptor beta chains originate from one sample sequenced in a study of blood T cell repertoires in COVID-19. TCRdb's copy holds only in-frame clones and misses some; the assay was immunoSEQ multiplex PCR. The table includes hundreds of thousands of clones, around 87% detected once. The sequenced sample was peripheral blood. Receptors were obtained from a woman between 55 and 75 years old with COVID-19, enrolled during active disease.

The V call is TRBV7-9, the J call TRBJ2-7; 7 bases line up with TRBD1. CDR1 SEHNR and CDR2 FQNEAQ come from the germline V gene (reference sequence). This CDR3 contains 16 residues. The V segment lost 0 bases and the J segment 6 bases; nucleotides outside the gene matches: 11. The CDR3 sequence is CASSLAFLIQGSEQYF. The CDR3 bases are TGTGCCAGCAGCTTAGCCTTCTTAATACAGGGGAGCGAGCAGTACTTC.

The genes are TRBV4-1 and TRBJ2-1; 12 nucleotides agree with TRBD2. Germline trimming cut 4 bases from V and 0 bases from J; bases unmatched to any gene: 4. Germline CDR1 is MGHRA and CDR2 is YSYEKL. The CDR3 runs to 17 residues. The CDR3 sequence: CASSRRTSGISYNEQFF. CDR3 nucleotide sequence: TGCGCCAGCAGCCGAAGGACTAGCGGGATCTCCTACAATGAGCAGTTCTTC.

The chain links TRBV3-1 (or the pseudogene TRBV3-2) to TRBJ1-2; D is perhaps TRBD1 (5 bases). CDR3 length: 15 amino acids. V was shortened by 0 bases and J by 3 bases, with 11 bases between the two germline ends. Germline values: CDR1 LGHDT, CDR2 YNNKEL (reference sequence). CDR3 bases: TGTGCCAGCAGCCAAGATGGCAGGGAAGACTATGGCTACACCTTC. Residues: CASSQDGREDYGYTF.

Turning to this clone: This CDR3 is also generated by other DNA sequences in the sample. V gene TRBV24-1 combines with J gene TRBJ1-1, with 9 nucleotides matching TRBD1. V shed 7 bases and J 5 bases; nucleotides not matched to a gene: 4. The germline gives CDR1 KGHDR, CDR2 SFDVKD. The CDR3 length is 13 residues. CDR3 bases: TGTGCCACCAGCGTGACAGGGGGAACTGAAGCTTTCTTT. Translating gives CATSVTGGTEAFF.

Only a few counts were recorded for this clone. V usage is TRBV6-1 and J usage is TRBJ2-7; D remains ambiguous. CDR1 is MNHNS, CDR2 SASEGT, per germline. Trimming stripped 0 bases from V and 8 bases from J, with 14 bases between. This CDR3 spans 14 amino acids. The chain's CDR3 is CASSEAALGVQQYF. DNA of the CDR3: TGTGCCAGCAGTGAAGCGGCGCTAGGAGTCCAGCAGTACTTC.

This clone was observed a single time. The chain joins TRBV7-2 to TRBJ1-1; D not certain. CDR1 and CDR2 (germline): SGHTA, FQGNSA. The V and J ends lost 4 bases and 7 bases respectively, with 13 bases between them. This CDR3 contains 13 residues. The chain's CDR3 is CASSSFQEGEAFF. In DNA form, the CDR3 reads TGTGCCAGCAGCTCGTTCCAGGAGGGTGAAGCTTTCTTT.

Note on this clone: Other DNA sequences in the sample encode the same CDR3. The V and J genes are TRBV18 and TRBJ1-4; the D is unclear. In germline, CDR1 is KGHSH, CDR2 LQKENI. There are 13 residues in the CDR3. The V end lost 2 bases, the J end lost 8 bases, and 9 bases lay between the germline ends. CDR3 sequence: CASSPGRDEKLFF. The CDR3 nucleotides are TGTGCCAGCTCACCAGGGAGAGACGAAAAACTGTTTTTT.

The chain recombines TRBV5-1 with TRBJ2-7; TRBD2 matches 11 bases. The CDR3 spans 16 residues. With 4 bases clipped from V and 0 bases from J, the junction kept 6 bases outside the gene matches. Germline V gene sequence: CDR1 SGHRS, CDR2 YFSETQ. CDR3 sequence reads: CASSASLAGGSYEQYF. CDR3 sequence (DNA): TGCGCCAGCAGCGCTTCCCTAGCGGGGGGCTCCTACGAGCAGTACTTC.

This clone was recorded only once. The chain links TRBV5-4 to TRBJ1-1, with a tentative D call TRBD1 (6 bases). V lost 4 bases and J lost 6, with 19 bases in between. Germline V gives CDR1 SGHNT, CDR2 YYREEE (reference sequence). The CDR3 totals 15 residues. CDR3: CASSPPGGRGSEAFF. The DNA of the CDR3 is TGTGCCAGCAGCCCCCCGGGGGGGCGAGGGTCTGAAGCTTTCTTT. The variable domain in full, with the rest retrieved from reference TRBV5-4 and TRBJ1-1, is ETGVTQSPTHLIKTRGQQVTLRCSSQSGHNTVSWYQQALGQGPQFIFQYYREEENGRGNFPPRFSGLQFPNYSSELNVNALELDDSALYLCASSPPGGRGSEAFFGQGTRLTVV.

This chain connects TRBV9 to TRBJ2-1; 9 nucleotides match TRBD1. The CDR3 consists of 18 residues. Germline V gene data show CDR1 as SGDLS and CDR2 as YYNGEE. Unmatched junction bases numbered 11, after V lost 1 base and J lost 3 bases. In DNA form, the CDR3 reads TGTGCCAGCAGCGTAATGTCCTGGACAGGGGTAGGCTACAATGAGCAGTTCTTC. Translating it yields CASSVMSWTGVGYNEQFF.

The V call is TRBV28, the J call TRBJ2-5, with a tentative D call TRBD2 (7 bases). V was cut by 5 bases and J by 5 bases, with 21 bases left in between. The CDR3 consists of 16 residues. Germline CDR1 MDHEN, CDR2 SYDVKM. Here the CDR3 DNA reads TGTGCCAGCAGTGCCCCAAGGGGGAGCGGGGTCGAGACCCAGTACTTC. This translates into CASSAPRGSGVETQYF.

The rearrangement joins TRBV14 to TRBJ1-2; 7 positions match TRBD1. The CDR3 length is 14 residues. V shed 1 base and J 5 bases; nucleotides not matched to a gene: 4. Germline V lookup: CDR1 SGHDN, CDR2 FVKESK. CDR3: CASSQGQGFYGYTF. DNA for the CDR3: TGTGCCAGCAGCCAAGGACAGGGTTTTTATGGCTACACCTTC.

This clone was found once. The chain uses TRBV6-5 and TRBJ1-5; D ambiguous. This CDR3 has 15 residues. The germline V and J ends were trimmed by 7 bases and 0 bases, with 13 bases remaining between them. Germline-derived CDR1 and CDR2 are MNHEY and SVGAGI. The CDR3 coding sequence is TGTGCCAGCACTCCCGAGTTGAATAGCAATCAGCCCCAGCATTTT. Its protein is CASTPELNSNQPQHF.

This clone was observed a handful of times. In DNA form, the CDR3 reads TGTGCCAGCAGCCAAGCGGGGACAGGCTATGGCTACACCTTC. It codes for CASSQAGTGYGYTF. This sequence joins TRBV4-2 and TRBJ1-2; 8 positions agree with TRBD1. The CDR3 length is 14 residues. Germline-derived CDR1 and CDR2 are LGHNA and YNFKEQ. The J segment lost 4 bases and the V segment lost 1 base, leaving 2 bases of the junction unmatched.

This clone was detected only once. The sample carries other DNA sequences with the same CDR3. The V and J genes are TRBV6-5 and TRBJ1-6; TRBD1 aligns across 8 bases. V shed 6 bases, J shed 8 bases, and the junction held 6 bases outside the gene matches. CDR1 and CDR2 from the germline V gene are MNHEY and SVGAGI. This CDR3 spans 14 amino acids. DNA for the CDR3: TGTGCCAGCAGCTTACAGGGGGGGGATTCACCCCTCCACTTT. Protein: CASSLQGGDSPLHF.

CDR3 loop: CASSPQRTDSYEQYF. CDR3 in DNA: TGTGCCAGCAGCCCGCAGCGGACAGACTCCTACGAGCAGTACTTC. The V and J genes are TRBV11-2 and TRBJ2-7; TRBD1 is a possible D gene (6 bases). This CDR3 has 15 amino acids. V lost 5 bases, J lost 0 bases, and 14 bases lay in between. Germline V CDR1 and CDR2: SGHAT, FQNNGV.

V and J are TRBV27 and TRBJ1-5; 8 bases are a match to TRBD1. Germline V gene sequence: CDR1 MNHEY, CDR2 SMNVEV (reference sequence). With 1 base clipped from V and 7 bases from J, the junction kept 3 bases outside the gene matches. The CDR3 runs 14 residues. The DNA for the CDR3 is TGTGCCAGCAGTTTATGGACAGGGAGCCAGCCCCAGCATTTT. This encodes CASSLWTGSQPQHF.

This chain uses TRBV3-1 (or the pseudogene TRBV3-2) with TRBJ1-1; D unresolved. CDR1 and CDR2 (germline): LGHDT, YNNKEL (reference sequence). This CDR3 is 14 amino acids long. Trimming removed 4 bases from V and 4 bases from J, with 13 bases in between. CDR3 DNA sequence: TGTGCCAGCAGCCCAATCGCCGGGTCCACTGAAGCTTTCTTT. Translating gives CASSPIAGSTEAFF.

This chain uses TRBV2 with TRBJ2-3; D is perhaps TRBD2 (6 bases). This CDR3 has 13 residues. The ends were cut back, 10 bases at V and 4 bases at J, with 15 bases in the middle. In germline, CDR1 is SNHLY, CDR2 FYNNEI. This CDR3 is CATSGGWSDTQYF. The CDR3 DNA is TGTGCCACCTCAGGAGGGTGGTCAGATACGCAGTATTTT.

The V call is TRBV2, the J call TRBJ1-4, with a weak D call TRBD1 (6 bases). Trimming left V 8 bases short and J 5 bases short, with 21 bases between. The CDR3 runs 16 residues. Germline lookup yields CDR1 SNHLY and CDR2 FYNNEI. The CDR3 protein is CASANRGGAGNEKLFF. In DNA, the CDR3 is TGTGCCAGCGCCAATCGGGGGGGCGCTGGGAATGAAAAACTGTTTTTT.